The clone carrying this T cell receptor (beta chain) was seen a single time. What it binds is unknown. The source of the sample is a study of post-analysis software for immune sequencing data. General study points: A significant reduction in normalized Chao1 diversity was observed in multiple sclerosis patients versus controls. Four or five TRBV segments were more frequent in patients than controls; TRBV5-6, TRBV5-1 and TRBV20-1 belonged to this group.

The CDR3 is 16 residues long. Germline loops: CDR1 SGHVS, CDR2 FNYEAQ. Sequencing libraries made from TCR beta cDNA carried unique molecular identifiers. TCRdb itself ran the PCR reads through MiXCR, one entry per CDR3 protein. The data contain hundreds of thousands of distinct CDR3 sequences, roughly 50% of them seen just once; the ten biggest clones take up approximately 4.4%. The sequenced material came from blood. The chain uses TRBV7-6 and TRBJ2-4, with TRBD2 matching 7 bases. The DNA matches TRBJ2-7 better at its end, which makes the J call doubtful. This clonotype was obtained from a girl between 10 and 17 years old with multiple sclerosis. CDR3 DNA sequence: TGTGCCAGCAGCCCTTTTGCGGGAGAGTGGGATTACGAGCAGTACTTC. It encodes CASSPFAGEWDYEQYF.